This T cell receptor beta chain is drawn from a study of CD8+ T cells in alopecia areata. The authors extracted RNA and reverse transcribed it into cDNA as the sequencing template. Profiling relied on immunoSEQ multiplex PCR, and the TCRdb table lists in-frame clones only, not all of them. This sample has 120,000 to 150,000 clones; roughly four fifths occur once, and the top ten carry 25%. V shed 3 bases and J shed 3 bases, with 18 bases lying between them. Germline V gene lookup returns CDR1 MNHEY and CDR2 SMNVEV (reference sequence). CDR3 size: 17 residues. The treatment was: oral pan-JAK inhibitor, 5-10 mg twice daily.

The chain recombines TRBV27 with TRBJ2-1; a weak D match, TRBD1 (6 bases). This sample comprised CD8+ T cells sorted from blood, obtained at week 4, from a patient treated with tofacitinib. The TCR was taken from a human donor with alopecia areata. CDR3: CASSFTHAGTLYNEQFF. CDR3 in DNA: TGTGCCAGCAGTTTCACACACGCCGGGACACTCTACAATGAGCAGTTCTTC.